The T cell receptor (beta chain) described here comes from a study of post-analysis software for immune sequencing data. Study-wide points: Elevated frequency relative to controls characterized four or five TRBV segments in patients, TRBV5-6, TRBV5-1 and TRBV20-1 among them.

The ends were cut back, 1 base at V and 0 bases at J, with 7 bases in the middle. The CDR3 covers 14 residues. CDR1 SEHNR and CDR2 FQNEAQ come from the germline V gene (reference sequence). Unique molecular identifiers were present in the TCR beta cDNA libraries. TCRdb re-called the PCR reads through MiXCR, storing one row per CDR3 protein. The repertoire holds around 190,000 distinct CDR3 sequences, with 29% as singletons. Note on this clonotype: What it recognizes is unknown.

Sequencing input: blood. The chain has TRBV7-9 and TRBJ2-7; D is ambiguous. The clonotype was recovered from a girl aged 2-17 years with multiple sclerosis. The CDR3, as DNA: TGTGCCAGCAGCTTAGTCGCGGCCTCCTACGAGCAGTACTTC. Translating gives CASSLVAASYEQYF.